The T cell receptor beta chain under discussion was sequenced for a study of blood T cell repertoires in COVID-19. Study-level background: Sample material is recorded as cDNA or gDNA derived from T cells, B-cell-depleted T cells, or PBMCs.

V gave up 5 bases and J gave up 3 bases; unmatched junction bases: 3. Germline lookup yields CDR1 SGHTA and CDR2 FQGNSA. The CDR3 has 16 residues. One Seattle source followed patients from active infection through their disease course. TCRdb keeps only in-frame clones here, not all; method: immunoSEQ multiplex PCR. The table records more than 350,000 clones, about 89% of them present only once. The sample consisted of peripheral blood. This clonotype originated in a woman aged 30 to 39 with COVID-19, enrolled during active disease. This rearrangement joins TRBV7-2 to TRBJ2-3, with 15 bases lining up with TRBD2. CDR3 sequence (DNA): TGTGCCAGCAGCCCGGGACTAGCGGGAGGAACAGATACGCAGTATTTT. The encoded protein is CASSPGLAGGTDTQYF.